The rows below give T cell receptor beta chains drawn from one sample of a study of T cell responses to AZD1222 COVID-19 vaccine. Here immunoSEQ multiplex PCR was the method, and the copy in TCRdb shows in-frame clones only, minus some. This table holds about 110,000 clones, 94% found once. Specimen: peripheral blood, collected 28 days after the second AZD1222 dose. These receptors originate from an adult who received the AZD1222 COVID-19 vaccine. Both conserved end residues are trimmed from each CDR3. The order of the fields is V gene, clone size, CDR3 protein. For some rows the clone size is stated as once, few or many, or as a class when expanded; others skip it.

>TRBV10-2|-
ASSDPGTGVL
>TRBV5-1|-
ASSSGTATGELF
>TRBV4-1|-
ASSQEIRLSNEQF
>TRBV7-9|-
ASSLGGYSNQPQH
>TRBV11-2|-
ASSLVAASSSPLH
>TRBV3-1/TRBV3-2|-
ASSPSAGPYNEQF
>TRBV12-5|-
ASGPGSSYEQY
>TRBV16|-
ASSQSSTEAF
>TRBV18|-
ASSPKLLAGVLNEQF
>TRBV6-5|-
ASSYREGTDTQY
>TRBV19|-
ASSSTRTPMNTEAF
>TRBV11-2|-
ASSLEPTKGPYEQY
>TRBV4-1|-
ASSQETSVRQETQY
>TRBV27|-
ASSPMTGTDTQY
>TRBV5-1|-
ASSLGPPDTQY
>TRBV6-5|-
ASRSQGTTNTEAF
>TRBV10-1|once
ASSDSIITGANYGYT
>TRBV18|-
ASSTRTGESSNEQF
>TRBV5-5|-
ASSSSLIGQNTGELF
>TRBV11-2|-
ASSFQGAWGNTIY
>TRBV19|-
ASTLSRATTNQPQH
>TRBV25-1|-
ASTPPGQAAYEQY
>TRBV5-1|-
ASSLKLRGYTDTQY
>TRBV27|-
ASSFLGQGNTGELF
>TRBV12-3/TRBV12-4|-
ASSLLPRETQY
>TRBV19|-
ASSTQIRTVINQPQH
>TRBV14|-
ASSSRLAGAYEQY
>TRBV18|-
ASSPLVQGAKNIQY
>TRBV11-3|-
ASSLGGGETGELF
>TRBV7-8|-
ASSLSGQSNTEAF
>TRBV19|-
ASSIRSGANVLT
>TRBV19|few
ASSLSVEVKPQH
>TRBV9|-
ASSKKEGYNSPLH
>TRBV29-1|-
SVAQFLAGVLDEQF
>TRBV3-1/TRBV3-2|-
ASSQERQGGGLGIGETQY
>TRBV6-1|-
ASSEWGLAGGSSSYNEQF
>TRBV7-2|-
ASSLGTSGSVQF
>TRBV4-1|-
ASSQDWNEMYQETQY
>TRBV11-2|-
ASSSGQDKSSYNEQF
>TRBV6-1|-
ASSEGGAPHFAF
>TRBV15|-
ATSRDRGKGYEQY
>TRBV30|-
AFTWGTQPQH